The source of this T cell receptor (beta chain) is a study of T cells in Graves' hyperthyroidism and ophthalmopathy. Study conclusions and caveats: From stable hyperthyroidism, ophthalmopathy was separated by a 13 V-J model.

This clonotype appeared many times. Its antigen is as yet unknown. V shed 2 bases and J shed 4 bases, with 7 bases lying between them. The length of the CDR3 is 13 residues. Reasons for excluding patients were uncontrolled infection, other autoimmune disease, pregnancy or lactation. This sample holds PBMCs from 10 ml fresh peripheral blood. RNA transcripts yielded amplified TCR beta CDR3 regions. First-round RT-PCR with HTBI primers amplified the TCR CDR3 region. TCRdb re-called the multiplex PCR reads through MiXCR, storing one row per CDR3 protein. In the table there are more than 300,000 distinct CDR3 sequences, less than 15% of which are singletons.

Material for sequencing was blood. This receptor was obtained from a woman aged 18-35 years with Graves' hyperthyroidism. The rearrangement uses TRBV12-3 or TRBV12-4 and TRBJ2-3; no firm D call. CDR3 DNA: TGTGCCAGCAGTTTAAACCTCGCAGATACGCAGTATTTT. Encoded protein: CASSLNLADTQYF.